These 25 T cell receptor beta chains were sequenced from one sample in a study of blood T cell repertoires in COVID-19. Clones were sequenced by immunoSEQ multiplex PCR, and TCRdb holds only the in-frame ones, with some missing. Of around 300,000 clones listed, 70% to 90% were seen once; the top ten hold approximately 10%. The material sequenced was peripheral blood. Receptor source: a woman aged 70-85 years with acute or convalescent COVID-19.

The chain has TRBV19 and TRBJ2-1; weak D call: TRBD2 (6 bases). CDR1 is LNHDA, CDR2 SQIVND, per germline (reference sequence). This CDR3 contains 17 residues. V was pared by 6 bases and J by 7 bases, with 25 bases between. CDR3 region: CASSLGVASLGGNEQFF. The CDR3 bases are TGTGCCAGTAGCCTAGGGGTGGCTAGCCTTGGGGGGAATGAGCAGTTCTTC.

V and J are TRBV7-2 and TRBJ2-1; D ambiguous. The length of the CDR3 is 15 residues. V shed 3 bases and J shed 0 bases, with 9 bases lying between them. Per germline, CDR1 SGHTA and CDR2 FQGNSA. CDR3 coding DNA: TGTGCCAGCAGCTTGAAAGCAAACTCCTACAATGAGCAGTTCTTC. The encoded protein is CASSLKANSYNEQFF. The full variable domain, rest sourced from reference TRBV7-2 and TRBJ2-1, is GAGVSQSPSNKVTEKGKDVELRCDPISGHTALYWYRQSLGQGLEFLIYFQGNSAPDKSGLPSDRFSAERTGGSVSTLTIQRTQQEDSAVYLCASSLKANSYNEQFFGPGTRLTVL.

The chain joins TRBV5-1 to TRBJ2-5, with D maybe TRBD2 (5 bases). CDR1 is SGHRS and CDR2 is YFSETQ in the germline V gene. Trimming left V 0 bases short and J 4 bases short, with 10 bases between. CDR3 size: 14 residues. The chain's CDR3 is CASSLGRAPETQYF. The CDR3, as DNA: TGCGCCAGCAGCTTGGGGCGGGCACCAGAGACCCAGTACTTC.

This sequence joins TRBV18 and TRBJ2-1; tentative D call: TRBD1 (5 bases). Germline CDR1 and CDR2: KGHSH and LQKENI. This CDR3 is 14 amino acids long. Trimming stripped 2 bases from V and 9 bases from J, with 14 bases between. Written as DNA, the CDR3 is TGTGCCAGCTCACCAGGAAAGGGGCCAAGTGAGCAGTTCTTC. This translates into CASSPGKGPSEQFF. Full variable domain (remainder filled in from reference TRBV18 and TRBJ2-1): NAGVMQNPRHLVRRRGQEARLRCSPMKGHSHVYWYRQLPEEGLKFMVYLQKENIIDESGMPKERFSAEFPKEGPSILRIQQVVRGDSAAYFCASSPGKGPSEQFFGPGTRLTVL.

The chain couples TRBV6-1 to TRBJ2-3; TRBD2 agrees at 8 bases. V was pared by 2 bases and J by 5 bases, with 9 bases of the junction left unmatched. Germline V gene sequence: CDR1 MNHNS, CDR2 SASEGT. The CDR3 consists of 16 residues. The CDR3 region is CASSEHQAGAGDTQYF. The DNA for the CDR3 is TGTGCCAGCAGTGAACATCAAGCGGGGGCAGGAGATACGCAGTATTTT.

V usage is TRBV7-9 and J usage is TRBJ1-6, with TRBD1 matching 8 bases. The CDR3 is 19 residues long. From germline, CDR1 is SEHNR and CDR2 FQNEAQ (reference sequence). V was pared by 5 bases and J by 9 bases, with 21 bases of the junction left unmatched. The CDR3 nucleotides read TGTGCCAGCAGCCCCCGGCTCGCTTCGACAGGGGTTGAAGGTTCACCCCTCCACTTT. As protein: CASSPRLASTGVEGSPLHF.

V usage is TRBV12-5 and J usage is TRBJ1-1; unclear D gene. The germline V gene encodes CDR1 LGHNT and CDR2 FRNRAP. Trimming removed 4 bases from V and 5 bases from J, with 11 bases in between. The CDR3 has 13 residues. CDR3 sequence: CASGSLRGTEAFF. In DNA form, the CDR3 reads TGTGCTAGTGGTTCCCTCAGAGGGACTGAAGCTTTCTTT.

This chain uses TRBV9 with TRBJ2-1, with 14 bases identical to TRBD2. CDR1 and CDR2 from the germline V gene are SGDLS and YYNGEE. V was pared by 4 bases and J by 8 bases, with 5 bases of the junction left unmatched. CDR3 length equals 15 residues. CDR3 sequence: CASSPRTSGGHEQFF. The CDR3 nucleotides are TGTGCCAGCAGCCCCCGGACTAGCGGGGGGCATGAGCAGTTCTTC.

The V and J genes are TRBV7-9 and TRBJ2-3; 7 nucleotides line up with TRBD2. Germline CDR1 is SEHNR and CDR2 is FQNEAQ (reference sequence). This CDR3 is 15 amino acids long. Trimming took 5 bases from V and 3 from J; bases not matched to a gene: 8. CDR3 residues: CASSRAGVTTDTQYF. Here the CDR3 DNA reads TGTGCCAGCAGCCGTGCGGGGGTTACTACAGATACGCAGTATTTT. The complete variable domain, with remaining parts taken from reference TRBV7-9 and TRBJ2-3, reads DTGVSQNPRHKITKRGQNVTFRCDPISEHNRLYWYRQTLGQGPEFLTYFQNEAQLEKSRLLSDRFSAERPKGSFSTLEIQRTEQGDSAMYLCASSRAGVTTDTQYFGPGTRLTVL.

This rearrangement joins TRBV3-1 (or the pseudogene TRBV3-2) to TRBJ1-3; possible D gene TRBD1, 6 bases. V lost 1 base to trimming and J lost 0 bases, with 10 bases between them. Germline loops: CDR1 LGHDT, CDR2 YNNKEL (reference sequence). The CDR3 spans 16 residues. The CDR3 sequence is CASSQGPGASGNTIYF. As DNA, the CDR3 is TGTGCCAGCAGCCAAGGACCAGGGGCCTCTGGAAACACCATATATTTT.

The CDR3 sequence is CAKRNRCSSYEQYF. The CDR3, as DNA: TGCGCCAAAAGGAACAGATGTAGCTCCTACGAGCAGTACTTC. The chain combines TRBV4-1 with TRBJ2-7; D gene uncertain. Germline lookup yields CDR1 MGHRA and CDR2 YSYEKL. The CDR3 has 14 residues. V was cut by 10 bases and J by 0 bases, with 16 bases left in between.

V is TRBV3-1 (or the pseudogene TRBV3-2) and J is TRBJ2-2; D not resolved. The V end lost 11 bases, the J end lost 6 bases, and 16 bases lay between the germline ends. CDR3 length equals 13 residues. Germline loops: CDR1 LGHDT, CDR2 YNNKEL (reference sequence). The CDR3, as DNA: TGTGCCTCACGCCGAGGTTTCGCCGGGGAGCTGTTTTTT. Its protein product is CASRRGFAGELFF.

The rearrangement uses TRBV6-5 and TRBJ1-2; the match to TRBD1 covers 9 bases. The germline V gene encodes CDR1 MNHEY and CDR2 SVGAGI. This CDR3 has 14 amino acids. V lost 1 base, J lost 7 bases, and 4 bases stayed unmatched. The CDR3 nucleotides read TGTGCCAGCAGTTACTTACAGGGGGCGGGTGGCTACACCTTC. It yields the protein CASSYLQGAGGYTF.

This CDR3 is CASSLGAYPQETQYF. The CDR3 DNA reads as TGTGCCAGCAGCTTAGGGGCTTACCCACAAGAGACCCAGTACTTC. The V and J genes are TRBV7-9 and TRBJ2-5; D not certain. In germline, CDR1 is SEHNR, CDR2 FQNEAQ (reference sequence). The CDR3 length is 15 residues. Trimming pared 1 base from V and 2 bases from J, leaving 11 bases between.

This clone appeared once. The gene calls are TRBV7-6 and TRBJ2-2; tentative D call: TRBD2 (5 bases). Germline V lookup: CDR1 SGHVS, CDR2 FNYEAQ. V was cut by 5 bases and J by 6 bases, with 16 bases left in between. This CDR3 comprises 15 residues. The CDR3 sequence: CASSKVDMRAGELFF. The CDR3 DNA follows: TGTGCCAGCAGCAAAGTCGACATGCGGGCCGGGGAGCTGTTTTTT.

This rearrangement joins TRBV3-1 (or the pseudogene TRBV3-2) to TRBJ1-6, with D perhaps TRBD1 (5 bases). Germline V CDR1 and CDR2: LGHDT, YNNKEL (reference sequence). CDR3 length equals 15 residues. Between the trimmed V and J ends, which lost 4 bases and 9 bases, there was a span of 16 bases. The CDR3 sequence: CASSRSRGGGSPLHF. In DNA, the CDR3 is TGTGCCAGCAGCCGCTCTAGGGGTGGTGGTTCACCCCTCCACTTT.

This rearrangement joins TRBV19 to TRBJ1-5, with 7 bases identical to TRBD1. This CDR3 is 14 amino acids long. Germline CDR1 is LNHDA and CDR2 is SQIVND (reference sequence). J was trimmed by 3 bases and V by 5 bases; bases with no gene match: 4. In DNA form, the CDR3 reads TGTGCCAGTAGTTTGGACAGGATCAATCAGCCCCAGCATTTT. Translating gives CASSLDRINQPQHF.

V is TRBV15 and J is TRBJ1-1, with D unresolved. The CDR3 contains 16 residues. The V end was cut by 0 bases, the J end by 1 base, with 12 bases between. The germline V gene has CDR1 LNHNV and CDR2 YYDKDF (reference sequence). The CDR3 sequence: CATSRDPQRRNTEAFF. CDR3 coding DNA: TGTGCCACCAGCAGAGACCCTCAACGGAGGAACACTGAAGCTTTCTTT. Complete variable domain (other parts from reference TRBV15 and TRBJ1-1): DAMVIQNPRYQVTQFGKPVTLSCSQTLNHNVMYWYQQKSSQAPKLLFHYYDKDFNNEADTPDNFQSRRPNTSFCFLDIRSPGLGDTAMYLCATSRDPQRRNTEAFFGQGTRLTVV.

This clone was picked up one time. The rearrangement uses TRBV3-1 (or the pseudogene TRBV3-2) and TRBJ2-1; maybe TRBD2 (6 bases). The CDR3 covers 15 residues. Germline CDR1 reads LGHDT; CDR2 reads YNNKEL (reference sequence). V lost 3 bases and J 8 bases, leaving 17 bases between the germline ends. The chain's CDR3 is CASSQFPGRTDEQFF. DNA of the CDR3: TGTGCCAGCAGCCAGTTTCCAGGGAGGACCGATGAGCAGTTCTTC.

V gene TRBV5-8 combines with J gene TRBJ1-2, with D possibly matching TRBD1 (6 bases). Germline V gene data show CDR1 as SGHTS and CDR2 as YDEGEE. The CDR3 spans 12 residues. The ends were cut back, 3 bases at V and 8 bases at J, with 11 bases in the middle. The CDR3 region is CASSYPGAGYTF. The CDR3 nucleotides read TGTGCCAGCAGCTACCCAGGGGCAGGCTACACCTTC.

The J gene is TRBJ2-7, the V gene TRBV7-2, with a possible D match to TRBD1 (5 bases). CDR1 and CDR2 from the germline V gene are SGHTA and FQGNSA. V was pared by 2 bases and J by 3 bases, with 11 bases between. CDR3 length: 14 amino acids. The CDR3 sequence: CASSLRRQSYEQYF. The CDR3 region has the DNA TGTGCCAGCAGCTTACGGCGACAGAGCTACGAGCAGTACTTC. The whole variable domain, filled in from reference TRBV7-2 and TRBJ2-7, reads GAGVSQSPSNKVTEKGKDVELRCDPISGHTALYWYRQSLGQGLEFLIYFQGNSAPDKSGLPSDRFSAERTGGSVSTLTIQRTQQEDSAVYLCASSLRRQSYEQYFGPGTRLTVT.

The genes are TRBV27 and TRBJ2-2, with 7 bases aligning to TRBD2. From germline, CDR1 is MNHEY and CDR2 SMNVEV (reference sequence). This CDR3 spans 14 amino acids. V gave up 4 bases and J gave up 5 bases; unmatched junction bases: 4. CDR3 region: CASSWGGKTGELFF. For the CDR3, the DNA is TGTGCCAGCAGTTGGGGGGGAAAGACCGGGGAGCTGTTTTTT.

The V gene is TRBV6-1, the J gene TRBJ2-2; 7 bases align to TRBD2. Germline CDR1 is MNHNS and CDR2 is SASEGT. The CDR3 contains 16 residues. The ends lost 1 base at V and 4 bases at J; junction bases unmatched: 6. CDR3 coding DNA: TGTGCCAGCAGTGAAGAAGCGGGGCTTTCCACCGGGGAGCTGTTTTTT. Its translation is CASSEEAGLSTGELFF.

The chain has TRBV20-1 and TRBJ2-5; 11 nucleotides agree with TRBD2. There are 14 residues in the CDR3. Germline V gives CDR1 DFQATT, CDR2 SNEGSKA (reference sequence). Unmatched junction bases numbered 6, after V lost 3 bases and J lost 6 bases. This CDR3 reads CSASHSGGAKTQYF. In DNA form, the CDR3 reads TGCAGTGCTAGTCATAGCGGGGGGGCAAAGACCCAGTACTTC.

The CDR3 here is CASRIASTRGNEQFF. DNA for the CDR3: TGTGCCAGCAGGATAGCTTCAACTCGGGGCAATGAGCAGTTCTTC. V and J are TRBV2 and TRBJ2-1; D possibly corresponds to TRBD2 (5 bases). V was trimmed by 6 bases and J by 6 bases, leaving 18 bases between them. Germline V gene sequence: CDR1 SNHLY, CDR2 FYNNEI. This CDR3 region has 15 residues.